This T cell receptor (beta chain) was captured by sequencing in a study of cytomegalovirus exposure and HLA in healthy donors. Overall study results and limits: As a later analysis revealed, most CMV-associated TCR beta chains appeared HLA-restricted.

The PCR used 60 Vbeta and 13 Jbeta primers. Here immunoSEQ multiplex PCR was the method, and the copy in TCRdb shows in-frame clones only, minus some. The sample has 150,000 to 200,000 clones, about four fifths seen once. With regard to this clone: Its antigen is not known.

Germline V lookup: CDR1 LNHDA, CDR2 SQIVND (reference sequence). The CDR3 length is 15 residues. With 4 bases clipped from V and 7 bases from J, the junction kept 3 bases outside the gene matches. This chain connects TRBV19 to TRBJ1-6; 11 nucleotides match TRBD1. The source of this sequence is a woman between 45 and 60 years old in good health and CMV-seronegative. Sample: PBMCs. The CDR3: CASSTDRGRNSPLHF. CDR3 sequence (DNA): TGTGCCAGTAGTACGGACAGGGGGCGGAATTCACCCCTCCACTTT.